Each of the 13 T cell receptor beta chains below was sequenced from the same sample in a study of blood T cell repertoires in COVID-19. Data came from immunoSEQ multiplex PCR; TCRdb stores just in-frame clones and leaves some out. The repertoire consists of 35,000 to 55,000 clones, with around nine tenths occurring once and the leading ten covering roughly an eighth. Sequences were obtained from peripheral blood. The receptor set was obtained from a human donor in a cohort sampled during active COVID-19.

The CDR3 loop reads CASSLQGQGGTEAFF. The CDR3 coding sequence is TGTGCCAGCAGCTTACAGGGTCAGGGGGGAACTGAAGCTTTCTTT. The chain employs TRBV11-2 and TRBJ1-1; 7 bases line up with TRBD1. V shed 2 bases and J 5 bases; nucleotides not matched to a gene: 8. CDR1 is SGHAT and CDR2 is FQNNGV in the germline V gene. The CDR3 length is 15 residues.

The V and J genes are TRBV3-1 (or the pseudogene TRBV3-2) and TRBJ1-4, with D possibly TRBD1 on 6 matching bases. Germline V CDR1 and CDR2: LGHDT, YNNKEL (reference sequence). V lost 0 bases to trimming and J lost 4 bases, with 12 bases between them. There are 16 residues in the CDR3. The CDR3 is CASSQDRTDDNEKLFF. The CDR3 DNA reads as TGTGCCAGCAGCCAAGATAGGACAGACGATAATGAAAAACTGTTTTTT.

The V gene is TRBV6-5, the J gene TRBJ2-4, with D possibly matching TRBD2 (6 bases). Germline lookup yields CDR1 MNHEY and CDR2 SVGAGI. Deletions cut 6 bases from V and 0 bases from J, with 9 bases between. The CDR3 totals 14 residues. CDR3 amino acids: CASSPGLAKNIQYF. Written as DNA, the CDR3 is TGTGCCAGCAGCCCGGGACTAGCCAAAAACATTCAGTACTTC.

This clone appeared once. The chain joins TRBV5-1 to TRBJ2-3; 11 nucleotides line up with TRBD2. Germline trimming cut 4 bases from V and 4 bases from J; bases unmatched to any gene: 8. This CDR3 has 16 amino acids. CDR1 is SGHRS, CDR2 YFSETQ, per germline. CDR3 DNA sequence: TGCGCCAGCAGCATTAGCGGGGGGGCCTCATCAGATACGCAGTATTTT. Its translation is CASSISGGASSDTQYF.

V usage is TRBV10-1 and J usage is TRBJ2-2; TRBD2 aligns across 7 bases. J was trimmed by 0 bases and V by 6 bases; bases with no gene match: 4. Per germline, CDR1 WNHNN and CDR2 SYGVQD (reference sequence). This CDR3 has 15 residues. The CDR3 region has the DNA TGCGCCAGCAGCACAACTAGCGCGAACACCGGGGAGCTGTTTTTT. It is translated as CASSTTSANTGELFF.

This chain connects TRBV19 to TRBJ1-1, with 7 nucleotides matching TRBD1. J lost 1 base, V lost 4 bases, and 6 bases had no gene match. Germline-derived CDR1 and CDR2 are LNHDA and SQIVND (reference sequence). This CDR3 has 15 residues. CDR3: CASSKGTDRNTEAFF. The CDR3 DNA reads TGTGCCAGTAGTAAGGGGACAGACAGGAACACTGAAGCTTTCTTT.

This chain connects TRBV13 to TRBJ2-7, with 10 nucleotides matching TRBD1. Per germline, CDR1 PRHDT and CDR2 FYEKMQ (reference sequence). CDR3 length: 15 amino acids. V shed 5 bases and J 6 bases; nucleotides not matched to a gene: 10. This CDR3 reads CASSPIVGQGGEQYF. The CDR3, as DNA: TGTGCCAGCAGCCCCATCGTAGGACAGGGGGGCGAGCAGTACTTC.

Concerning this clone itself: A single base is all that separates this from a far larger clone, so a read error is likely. CDR3 in amino acids: CASSLQVSGANVLTF. In DNA form, the CDR3 reads TGTGCCAGCAGCTTACAGGTCTCTGGGGCCAACGTCCTGACTTTC. This sequence joins TRBV5-4 and TRBJ2-6; a possible D gene is TRBD1 (5 bases). The CDR3 covers 15 residues. The V end was cut by 2 bases, the J end by 0 bases, with 6 bases between. The germline V gene encodes CDR1 SGHNT and CDR2 YYREEE (reference sequence). The whole variable domain, remainder taken from reference TRBV5-4 and TRBJ2-6, is ETGVTQSPTHLIKTRGQQVTLRCSSQSGHNTVSWYQQALGQGPQFIFQYYREEENGRGNFPPRFSGLQFPNYSSELNVNALELDDSALYLCASSLQVSGANVLTFGAGSRLTVL.

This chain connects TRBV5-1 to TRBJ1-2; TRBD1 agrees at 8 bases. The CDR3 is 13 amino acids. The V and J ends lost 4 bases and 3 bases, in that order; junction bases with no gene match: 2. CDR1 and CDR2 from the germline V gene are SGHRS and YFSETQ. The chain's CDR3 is CASSAGQDYGYTF. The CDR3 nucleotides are TGCGCCAGCAGCGCGGGACAGGACTATGGCTACACCTTC. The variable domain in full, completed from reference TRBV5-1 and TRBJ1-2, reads KAGVTQTPRYLIKTRGQQVTLSCSPISGHRSVSWYQQTPGQGLQFLFEYFSETQRNKGNFPGRFSGRQFSNSRSEMNVSTLELGDSALYLCASSAGQDYGYTFGSGTRLTVV.

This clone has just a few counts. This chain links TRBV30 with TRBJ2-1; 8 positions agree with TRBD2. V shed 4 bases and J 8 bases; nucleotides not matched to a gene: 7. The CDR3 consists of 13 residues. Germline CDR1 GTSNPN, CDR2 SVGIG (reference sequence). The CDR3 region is CAWNWGLVYEQFF. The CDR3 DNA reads TGTGCCTGGAACTGGGGACTAGTCTATGAGCAGTTCTTC.

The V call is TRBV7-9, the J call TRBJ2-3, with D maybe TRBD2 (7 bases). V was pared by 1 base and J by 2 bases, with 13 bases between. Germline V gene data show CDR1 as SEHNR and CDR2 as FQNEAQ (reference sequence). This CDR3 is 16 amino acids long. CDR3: CASSLGGGGATDTQYF. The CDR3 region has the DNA TGTGCCAGCAGCTTAGGCGGAGGGGGGGCCACAGATACGCAGTATTTT.

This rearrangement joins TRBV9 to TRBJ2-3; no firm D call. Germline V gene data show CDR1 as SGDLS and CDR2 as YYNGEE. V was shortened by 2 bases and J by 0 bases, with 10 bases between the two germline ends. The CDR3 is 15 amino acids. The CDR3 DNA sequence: TGTGCCAGCAGCGTCGGGTCTCTAAGCACAGATACGCAGTATTTT. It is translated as CASSVGSLSTDTQYF.

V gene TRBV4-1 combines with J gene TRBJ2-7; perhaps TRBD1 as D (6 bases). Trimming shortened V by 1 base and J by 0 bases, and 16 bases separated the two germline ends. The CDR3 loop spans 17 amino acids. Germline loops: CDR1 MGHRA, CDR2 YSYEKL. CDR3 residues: CASSQGTGTPSSYEQYF. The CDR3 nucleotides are TGCGCCAGCAGCCAAGGTACCGGGACACCGAGCTCCTACGAGCAGTACTTC.